The sequence of this T cell receptor (beta chain) was determined in a study of blood T cell repertoires in COVID-19. Here immunoSEQ multiplex PCR was the method, and the copy in TCRdb shows in-frame clones only, minus some. The sample carries some 38,000 clones, more than 80% recorded once. Between the trimmed V and J ends, which lost 3 bases and 1 base, there was a span of 6 bases. This CDR3 contains 13 residues. The origin of this receptor is a woman in her sixties or seventies with acute or convalescent COVID-19. Sequencing was performed on peripheral blood. This sequence joins TRBV12-3 or TRBV12-4 and TRBJ2-5; the D is unclear. The chain's CDR3 is CASSFASQETQYF. In nucleotides, the CDR3 is TGTGCCAGCAGTTTTGCCAGCCAAGAGACCCAGTACTTC.